These 25 T cell receptor beta chains came from one sample sequenced in a study of shared clonotypes between healthy human individuals. The assay was immunoSEQ multiplex PCR, and TCRdb's table has in-frame clones only and misses some. The sample shows hundreds of thousands of clones, 74% of them seen only once. Specimen: memory CD4+ T cells sorted from blood. Documented subset: CD45RA-negative fraction. The receptors stem from a man aged 30 to 45 in good health.

This chain connects TRBV5-1 to TRBJ2-3, with 13 bases matching TRBD2. The CDR3 is made up of 18 amino acids. V gave up 0 bases and J gave up 0 bases; unmatched junction bases: 4. Germline lookup yields CDR1 SGHRS and CDR2 YFSETQ. CDR3 DNA: TGCGCCAGCAGCTTGGGACTAGCGGGAGGAGCTAGCACAGATACGCAGTATTTT. Translation: CASSLGLAGGASTDTQYF.

Only one count was recorded for this clone. V usage is TRBV11-3 and J usage is TRBJ2-4; no clear D gene. Trimming cost V 0 bases and J 10 bases, with 10 bases left between them. The germline V gene has CDR1 SGHNT and CDR2 YENEEA. The CDR3 totals 13 residues. CDR3 DNA: TGTGCCAGCAGCTTAGATGTATCCGGAATTCAGTACTTC. Translation gives CASSLDVSGIQYF.

This sequence joins TRBV18 and TRBJ2-7; 10 nucleotides match TRBD2. The V gene's germline CDR1 is KGHSH and CDR2 LQKENI. Losses at the gene ends were 3 bases for V and 0 bases for J; bases not matched to a gene: 8. This CDR3 region has 17 residues. CDR3 DNA: TGTGCCAGCTCACCCCCAGGACTAGCGGATATCTCCTACGAGCAGTACTTC. This encodes CASSPPGLADISYEQYF. The complete variable domain, with remaining parts taken from reference TRBV18 and TRBJ2-7, reads NAGVMQNPRHLVRRRGQEARLRCSPMKGHSHVYWYRQLPEEGLKFMVYLQKENIIDESGMPKERFSAEFPKEGPSILRIQQVVRGDSAAYFCASSPPGLADISYEQYFGPGTRLTVT.

This clone was picked up one time. The genes are TRBV30 and TRBJ2-1, with 7 bases identical to TRBD2. Germline assignment: CDR1 GTSNPN and CDR2 SVGIG (reference sequence). The trim removed 1 base at V and 4 bases at J, leaving 4 bases unmatched. The CDR3 has 14 residues. The CDR3 is CAWSALAAYNEQFF. DNA of the CDR3: TGTGCCTGGAGTGCCCTAGCGGCATACAATGAGCAGTTCTTC.

This sequence joins TRBV5-1 and TRBJ2-7; TRBD1 agrees at 8 bases. The CDR3 spans 15 residues. V dropped 4 bases and J dropped 3; count of bases not matched to a gene: 9. The germline gives CDR1 SGHRS, CDR2 YFSETQ. DNA of the CDR3: TGCGCCAGCAGCACCGGACAGGGTGGGGTCTACGAGCAGTACTTC. This translates into CASSTGQGGVYEQYF.

The chain links TRBV5-1 to TRBJ2-2; D possibly corresponds to TRBD1 (6 bases). This CDR3 comprises 14 residues. The V end lost 4 bases, the J end lost 4 bases, and 11 bases lay between the germline ends. Germline V gives CDR1 SGHRS, CDR2 YFSETQ. CDR3 residues: CASSPRDITGELFF. In DNA, the CDR3 is TGCGCCAGCAGCCCCCGGGACATCACCGGGGAGCTGTTTTTT.

This sequence joins TRBV28 and TRBJ2-7; D is undetermined. V lost 5 bases to trimming and J lost 4 bases, with 15 bases between them. The length of the CDR3 is 14 residues. The germline V gene has CDR1 MDHEN and CDR2 SYDVKM. The CDR3 loop is CASSPYSGLYEQYF. Here the CDR3 DNA reads TGTGCCAGCAGTCCTTATTCGGGTCTATACGAGCAGTACTTC.

The chain carries TRBV10-2 and TRBJ1-1, with D unresolved. The CDR3 contains 12 residues. The germline V gene encodes CDR1 WSHSY and CDR2 SAAADI. With 5 bases removed from V and 1 base from J, the gap between germline ends came to 5 bases. CDR3 region: CASSPGNTEAFF. As DNA, the CDR3 is TGCGCCAGCAGTCCAGGGAACACTGAAGCTTTCTTT.

This clone was observed a few times. The chain carries TRBV6-1 and TRBJ2-2; 9 nucleotides match TRBD2. The junction had 7 bases not matched to a gene; V was cut back by 4 bases and J by 7 bases. The germline V gene encodes CDR1 MNHNS and CDR2 SASEGT. CDR3 size: 15 residues. The CDR3 coding sequence is TGTGCCAGCAGTGCCAGCGGGAGGAGTGGCGGGGAGCTGTTTTTT. It translates to CASSASGRSGGELFF.

The CDR3 DNA sequence: TGTGCCAGCAGCTTGACCGGACAGGGTATTTCCGGGGAGCTGTTTTTT. Protein product: CASSLTGQGISGELFF. The V and J genes are TRBV7-8 and TRBJ2-2, with 8 bases identical to TRBD1. With 3 bases clipped from V and 6 bases from J, the junction kept 9 bases outside the gene matches. This CDR3 spans 16 amino acids. CDR1 is SGHVS and CDR2 is FQNEAQ in the germline V gene.

This chain links TRBV11-2 with TRBJ1-3; D not resolved. V lost 0 bases and J lost 7, with 13 bases in between. This CDR3 has 15 residues. Germline CDR1 and CDR2: SGHAT and FQNNGV. The chain's CDR3 is CASSLDPVAGNTIYF. DNA for the CDR3: TGTGCCAGCAGCTTAGACCCGGTTGCCGGGAACACCATATATTTT. The variable domain in full, with the rest retrieved from reference TRBV11-2 and TRBJ1-3, is EAGVAQSPRYKIIEKRQSVAFWCNPISGHATLYWYQQILGQGPKLLIQFQNNGVVDDSQLPKDRFSAERLKGVDSTLKIQPAKLEDSAVYLCASSLDPVAGNTIYFGEGSWLTVV.

The chain employs TRBV15 and TRBJ2-1; D possibly corresponds to TRBD2 (6 bases). Trimming removed 4 bases at V and 13 bases at J, with 11 bases between. The CDR3 is 11 residues long. Looked up from germline, CDR1 is LNHNV and CDR2 is YYDKDF (reference sequence). For the CDR3, the DNA is TGTGCCACCAGCACTGGGGGGAGTCAGTTCTTC. Translated: CATSTGGSQFF. Filled out from reference TRBV15 and TRBJ2-1, the complete variable domain reads DAMVIQNPRYQVTQFGKPVTLSCSQTLNHNVMYWYQQKSSQAPKLLFHYYDKDFNNEADTPDNFQSRRPNTSFCFLDIRSPGLGDTAMYLCATSTGGSQFFGPGTRLTVL.

In this sample, this clone turned up a few times. This rearrangement joins TRBV7-2 to TRBJ2-5; no reliable D call. Looked up from germline, CDR1 is SGHTA and CDR2 is FQGNSA. Trimming removed 5 bases from V and 2 bases from J, with 9 bases in between. The CDR3 contains 13 residues. CDR3 nucleotides: TGTGCCAGCAGCCTCGCGCGACAAGAGACCCAGTACTTC. This encodes CASSLARQETQYF.

V gene TRBV11-2 combines with J gene TRBJ2-7; 8 nucleotides match TRBD1. V was clipped by 5 bases and J by 4 bases; unmatched bases: 10. Germline CDR1 and CDR2: SGHAT and FQNNGV. This CDR3 comprises 15 residues. CDR3 in amino acids: CASSRVQGGVYEQYF. The CDR3 DNA is TGTGCCAGCAGCCGAGTACAGGGGGGAGTTTACGAGCAGTACTTC. The variable domain in full, completed from reference TRBV11-2 and TRBJ2-7, reads EAGVAQSPRYKIIEKRQSVAFWCNPISGHATLYWYQQILGQGPKLLIQFQNNGVVDDSQLPKDRFSAERLKGVDSTLKIQPAKLEDSAVYLCASSRVQGGVYEQYFGPGTRLTVT.

This clone was counted many times. The rearrangement joins TRBV19 to TRBJ2-2, with 7 bases aligning to TRBD1. The CDR3 length is 14 residues. Germline V gives CDR1 LNHDA, CDR2 SQIVND (reference sequence). Germline trimming cut 5 bases from V and 5 bases from J; bases unmatched to any gene: 5. The CDR3 nucleotides read TGTGCCAGTAGTCCAAACAGGGGAACCGGGGAGCTGTTTTTT. Amino acids: CASSPNRGTGELFF.

The rearrangement uses TRBV13 and TRBJ1-1; no clear D. V shed 5 bases and J shed 6 bases, with 19 bases lying between them. The CDR3 totals 15 residues. Germline V gene sequence: CDR1 PRHDT, CDR2 FYEKMQ (reference sequence). The CDR3 nucleotides read TGTGCCAGCAGCCCATTGGAACGGCGAGGGTCTGAAGCTTTCTTT. It is translated as CASSPLERRGSEAFF.

This chain links TRBV5-1 with TRBJ1-2; D gene unclear. CDR3 length: 18 amino acids. Germline CDR1 and CDR2: SGHRS and YFSETQ. Trimming stripped 4 bases from V and 3 bases from J, with 25 bases between. CDR3 DNA sequence: TGCGCCAGCAGCCCGTATGTGTCAGCGCAACCCGCATACTATGGCTACACCTTC. Translated: CASSPYVSAQPAYYGYTF.

J is TRBJ2-5 and V is TRBV6-1; 7 bases line up with TRBD1. The CDR3 is made up of 15 amino acids. Losses at the gene ends were 7 bases for V and 5 bases for J; bases not matched to a gene: 13. The V gene's germline CDR1 is MNHNS and CDR2 SASEGT. The CDR3 sequence is CASNLDRGRRETQYF. For the CDR3, the DNA is TGTGCCAGCAACCTGGATAGGGGGCGCAGGGAGACCCAGTACTTC.

The chain employs TRBV5-4 and TRBJ2-5; D call uncertain. The germline gives CDR1 SGHNT, CDR2 YYREEE (reference sequence). This CDR3 has 12 amino acids. Trimming cost V 3 bases and J 5 bases, with 8 bases left between them. CDR3 loop: CASSSQPETQYF. CDR3 sequence (DNA): TGTGCCAGCAGCTCCCAGCCTGAGACCCAGTACTTC.

This clone was recorded a few times. The chain carries TRBV2 and TRBJ2-4; TRBD2 matches 7 bases. This CDR3 is 13 amino acids long. The V gene's germline CDR1 is SNHLY and CDR2 FYNNEI. With 6 bases clipped from V and 11 bases from J, the junction kept 10 bases outside the gene matches. The CDR3 sequence: CASSPPLREVQYF. CDR3 in DNA: TGTGCCAGCAGCCCCCCCCTCCGGGAGGTTCAGTACTTC. Using reference TRBV2 and TRBJ2-4 for the parts outside the CDR3, the full variable domain is EPEVTQTPSHQVTQMGQEVILRCVPISNHLYFYWYRQILGQKVEFLVSFYNNEISEKSEIFDDQFSVERPDGSNFTLKIRSTKLEDSAMYFCASSPPLREVQYFGAGTRLSVL.

This clone was recorded a few times. This sequence joins TRBV5-6 and TRBJ2-7; the D is unclear. CDR3 length: 14 residues. V was shortened by 7 bases and J by 5 bases, with 19 bases between the two germline ends. Looked up from germline, CDR1 is SGHDT and CDR2 is YYEEEE. Written as DNA, the CDR3 is TGTGCCAGCTCCTTCCTTGAGAGGATCCACGAGCAGTACTTC. Protein sequence: CASSFLERIHEQYF.

V is TRBV27 and J is TRBJ2-1; 10 bases map to TRBD2. There are 15 residues in the CDR3. With 5 bases clipped from V and 9 bases from J, the junction kept 10 bases outside the gene matches. Germline CDR1 and CDR2: MNHEY and SMNVEV (reference sequence). The CDR3 bases are TGTGCCAGCAGTACTCTAGCGGGAGTTTCTGGTGAGCAGTTCTTC. It is translated as CASSTLAGVSGEQFF.

The chain has TRBV11-2 and TRBJ2-3, with TRBD2 as a possible D gene (5 bases). The V gene lost 6 bases and the J gene lost 3 bases, with 16 bases spanning the gap. The germline gives CDR1 SGHAT, CDR2 FQNNGV. The CDR3 is 15 amino acids. The CDR3 nucleotides are TGTGCCAGCAGTTCGGGAAGACTCCGAACAGATACGCAGTATTTT. This codes for CASSSGRLRTDTQYF.

V and J are TRBV5-5 and TRBJ2-3, with 12 bases identical to TRBD2. The CDR3 totals 17 residues. In germline, CDR1 is SGHKS, CDR2 YYEKEE (reference sequence). Losses at the gene ends were 5 bases for V and 4 bases for J; bases not matched to a gene: 11. Written as DNA, the CDR3 is TGTGCCAGCAGTAAATTACCGGGACTAGCGGGTGCAGATACGCAGTATTTT. Residues: CASSKLPGLAGADTQYF.

The V call is TRBV28, the J call TRBJ2-7, with 12 positions matching TRBD2. Germline CDR1 is MDHEN and CDR2 is SYDVKM. V trimming: 5 bases; J trimming: 6 bases; junction bases outside the gene matches: 8. The CDR3 spans 15 residues. CDR3 residues: CASSGASGRAVEQYF. CDR3 sequence (DNA): TGTGCCAGCAGTGGGGCTAGCGGGAGGGCGGTCGAGCAGTACTTC.